The sequence of this T cell receptor (beta chain) was determined in a study of CD8+ T cells in alopecia areata. Across the study: Scoring of severity for treated patients was based on percentage of affected scalp area.

Trimming took off 6 bases at V and 4 bases at J, with 10 bases between the two ends. The CDR3 runs to 13 residues. The V gene's germline CDR1 is MNHEY and CDR2 SMNVEV (reference sequence). Sequencing relied on a cDNA template that was reverse transcribed from extracted RNA. Clones were sequenced by immunoSEQ multiplex PCR, and TCRdb holds only the in-frame ones, with some missing. This table has roughly 100,000 clones, about nine tenths appearing once. Specified treatment: oral pan-JAK inhibitor, 5-10 mg twice daily. This sequence joins TRBV27 and TRBJ2-1, with D possibly matching TRBD1 (6 bases). The sample in question was CD8+ T cells sorted from blood, obtained between weeks 30 and 35, from a patient treated with tofacitinib. This sequence originates from a human donor with alopecia areata. DNA of the CDR3: TGTGCCAGCAGAGCTGGGACATACAATGAGCAGTTCTTC. It is translated as CASRAGTYNEQFF.